These T cell receptor beta chains were read from a single sample in a study of identical twins. TCRdb re-called the 5' RACE reads with MiXCR, one entry per CDR3 protein. The repertoire holds 430,000 or so distinct CDR3 sequences, with about 24% as singletons. The sample also formed part of further work on T cells expressing NK-cell markers.

The source material was CD4+ T cells sorted from blood. These receptors all stem from a woman between 18 and 29 years old in good health. CDR3s include the opening cysteine and the closing phenylalanine or tryptophan. The D gene is left open where the match is weak. Size is omitted from some rows. Given values are once, few, many or a class for expanded clones.

J gene | D gene | clone size | CDR3 length | V gene | CDR3 DNA | CDR3 protein
TRBJ2-1 | TRBD1 | - | 15 | TRBV11-2 | TGTGCCAGCAGCTTTCTAAGGGACAGTTTATATGAGCAGTTCTTC | CASSFLRDSLYEQFF
TRBJ2-2 | - | - | 15 | TRBV20-1 | TGCAGTGCTCCTGGGGGCAGGGGGAACACCGGGGAGCTGTTTTTT | CSAPGGRGNTGELFF
TRBJ2-7 | - | few | 15 | TRBV6-1 | TGTGCCAGGCTCCCCTGGTCGCTACACCTCTACGAGCAGTACTTC | CARLPWSLHLYEQYF
TRBJ1-2 | - | few | 12 | TRBV6-5 | TGTGCCAGCAGAGCTAGGGTCTATGGCTACACCTTC | CASRARVYGYTF
TRBJ1-2 | - | many | 12 | TRBV12-3/TRBV12-4 | TGTGCCAGCAGCCTAACCCAGGGGGGCTACACCTTC | CASSLTQGGYTF
TRBJ2-3 | - | - | 16 | TRBV5-1 | TGCGCCAGCAGCTTGGCCCTCCGTTTCGACACAGATACGCAGTATTTT | CASSLALRFDTDTQYF
TRBJ2-7 | TRBD2 | few | 14 | TRBV16 | TGTGCCAGCAGCCAATCTAGCGGGCCCTACGAGCAGTACTTC | CASSQSSGPYEQYF
TRBJ2-7 | - | - | 13 | TRBV2 | TGTGCCAGCAGTGTGCGGCCAGATCTCGAGCAGTACTTC | CASSVRPDLEQYF
TRBJ2-2 | - | - | 14 | TRBV24-1 | TGTGCCACCAGTGATTCCGGCGTCGACCGGGAGCTGTTTTTT | CATSDSGVDRELFF
TRBJ1-2 | - | few | 15 | TRBV5-1 | TGCGCCAGCAGCCTTACAGGAATACCTAACTATGGCTACACCTTC | CASSLTGIPNYGYTF
TRBJ1-3 | - | few | 14 | TRBV12-3/TRBV12-4 | TGTGCCAGCAGTCCTCTGAGCTCTGGAAACACCATATATTTT | CASSPLSSGNTIYF
TRBJ1-5 | TRBD1 | many | 14 | TRBV12-3/TRBV12-4 | TGTGCCAGCAGGAGGACAGGGGGGAATCAGCCCCAGCATTTT | CASRRTGGNQPQHF
TRBJ2-1 | TRBD2 | - | 16 | TRBV7-3 | TGTGCCAGCAGCTTGGGTAGGGTAGCGGGGGGAGGTGAGCAGTTCTTC | CASSLGRVAGGGEQFF
TRBJ2-3 | TRBD2 | few | 15 | TRBV2 | TGTGCCAGCAGCTCTAGCGGGAGGCGGACAGATACGCAGTATTTT | CASSSSGRRTDTQYF
TRBJ2-1 | - | - | 14 | TRBV20-1 | TGCAGTGCTAGACCACACGGGGCCGTTAATGAGCAGTTCTTC | CSARPHGAVNEQFF
TRBJ1-5 | - | - | 14 | TRBV18 | TGTGCCAGCTCACCGGGGCAGCCAACTCAGCCCCAGCATTTT | CASSPGQPTQPQHF
TRBJ1-2 | - | few | 13 | TRBV12-3/TRBV12-4 | TGTGCCAGCAGTAGGACCGGTGACTATGGCTACACCTTC | CASSRTGDYGYTF
TRBJ2-3 | - | - | 13 | TRBV6-1 | TGTGCCAGCGCGGGTAACCGAGGAGATACGCAGTATTTT | CASAGNRGDTQYF
TRBJ2-7 | - | - | 15 | TRBV6-1 | TGTGCCAGCAGCTCGGTGGGGCTTTCCTCCTACGAGCAGTACTTC | CASSSVGLSSYEQYF
TRBJ1-2 | TRBD1 | - | 15 | TRBV15 | TGTGCCACCAGCAGAGATCCGACAGGGGCGGTAGGCTACACCTTC | CATSRDPTGAVGYTF
TRBJ2-4 | - | - | 12 | TRBV7-9 | TGTGCCAGCAGCCACATGGGGGGCTATCAGTACTTC | CASSHMGGYQYF
TRBJ1-1 | - | many | 14 | TRBV12-3/TRBV12-4 | TGTGCCAGCAGTATCCGCAGGATGAACACTGAAGCTTTCTTT | CASSIRRMNTEAFF
TRBJ1-1 | - | - | 16 | TRBV4-3 | TGCGCCAGCAGCCAAGAGCGCGGGGGGCCGAGAACTGAAGCTTTCTTT | CASSQERGGPRTEAFF
TRBJ2-7 | - | - | 14 | TRBV9 | TGTGCCAGCAGCGCAAGGGGGGACTCCTACGAGCAGTACTTC | CASSARGDSYEQYF
TRBJ2-1 | TRBD2 | many | 16 | TRBV19 | TGTGCCAGTAGTATCGCGGGAGCATTTCCCTACAATGAGCAGTTCTTC | CASSIAGAFPYNEQFF
TRBJ2-2 | TRBD2 | - | 16 | TRBV6-5 | TGTGCCAGCAGTTACCAAGTCGGACTAGCTGCCGGGGAGCTGTTTTTT | CASSYQVGLAAGELFF
TRBJ2-7 | - | few | 12 | TRBV20-1 | TGCAGTGCTTTACTTGACCGCTACGAGCAGTACTTC | CSALLDRYEQYF
TRBJ2-3 | - | - | 15 | TRBV12-3/TRBV12-4 | TGTGCCAGCAGTCCAGACGGGACTAGCACAGATACGCAGTATTTT | CASSPDGTSTDTQYF
TRBJ2-7 | - | few | 13 | TRBV5-1 | TGCGCCAGCAGCATCGACAGGAGCTACGAGCAGTACTTC | CASSIDRSYEQYF
TRBJ1-4 | - | - | 11 | TRBV12-3/TRBV12-4 | TGTGCCAGCGGGGTAAGGGAAAAACTGTTTTTT | CASGVREKLFF
TRBJ2-1 | TRBD1 | - | 15 | TRBV18 | TGTGCCAGCTCCGGCGGACAGGCCCTTTTTAATGAGCAGTTCTTC | CASSGGQALFNEQFF
TRBJ2-2 | - | - | 14 | TRBV3-1 | TGTGCCAGCAGCCCCCCCGGGGTACACGGGGAGCTGTTTTTT | CASSPPGVHGELFF
TRBJ1-1 | - | - | 13 | TRBV20-1 | TGCAGTGCTAGAGAGGACGTCTACACTGAAGCTTTCTTT | CSAREDVYTEAFF
TRBJ2-4 | - | - | 14 | TRBV5-5 | TGTGCCAGCAGCTTGGAAGGGGACAAAAACATTCAGTACTTC | CASSLEGDKNIQYF
TRBJ2-7 | TRBD1 | many | 15 | TRBV5-1 | TGCGCCAGCAGCTTATGGGGACAGGGAGGCTACGAGCAGTACTTC | CASSLWGQGGYEQYF
TRBJ1-2 | - | many | 12 | TRBV5-1 | TGCGCCAGCAGCGCAGCTCAGAGCGACTACACCTTC | CASSAAQSDYTF